The 29 T cell receptor beta chains given below trace back to one sample, sequenced in a study of patients and donors after allogeneic stem cell transplantation. TCRdb re-called the RT-PCR reads with MiXCR, one entry per CDR3 protein. The table has tens of thousands of distinct CDR3 sequences, about 6.5% seen once; the top ten hold about 35%. Sequencing was done on a sample of blood, either unsorted or a sorted T cell fraction (not recorded which). The receptors here all came from a human donor who was either an allogeneic HSCT recipient or a stem cell or donor lymphocyte infusion donor (not recorded which). It is not recorded whose cells these are; they may come from a transplant donor.

The chain recombines TRBV19 with TRBJ2-7; a possible D gene is TRBD2 (6 bases). V was clipped by 5 bases and J by 6 bases, with 14 bases between them. Germline V CDR1 and CDR2: LNHDA, SQIVND (reference sequence). This CDR3 contains 13 residues. Here the CDR3 reads CASSVRLDGEQYF. The CDR3 bases are TGTGCCAGTAGTGTTCGACTAGACGGCGAGCAGTACTTC.

The chain carries TRBV10-1 and TRBJ2-6; a possible D gene is TRBD1 (5 bases). Trimming shortened V by 0 bases and J by 1 base, and 10 bases separated the two germline ends. There are 17 residues in the CDR3. Germline CDR1 is WNHNN and CDR2 is SYGVQD (reference sequence). The DNA for the CDR3 is TGCGCCAGCAGTGAGTCGTTACCAGGGTCTGGGGCCAACGTCCTGACTTTC. Its translation is CASSESLPGSGANVLTF.

This clonotype appeared a few times. This rearrangement joins TRBV7-9 to TRBJ1-6; no clear D gene. Germline V gives CDR1 SEHNR, CDR2 FQNEAQ (reference sequence). Trimming removed 5 bases from V and 9 bases from J, with 11 bases in between. The CDR3 length is 13 residues. CDR3 nucleotides: TGTGCCAGCAGCCAGGAGCCCGGTTCACCCCTCCACTTT. Its translation is CASSQEPGSPLHF.

This clonotype appeared many times. Here the CDR3 reads CASRGQDRKNTGELFF. The CDR3 DNA follows: TGTGCCAGCAGGGGACAGGACCGAAAAAACACCGGGGAGCTGTTTTTT. This rearrangement joins TRBV12-3 or TRBV12-4 to TRBJ2-2, with TRBD1 identical over 8 bases. V lost 6 bases to trimming and J lost 2 bases; unmatched junction nucleotides: 8. CDR3 length: 16 residues.

This clonotype was counted many times. The chain couples TRBV7-8 to TRBJ1-1; D unresolved. Trimming stripped 0 bases from V and 1 base from J, with 6 bases between. Germline-derived CDR1 and CDR2 are SGHVS and FQNEAQ. CDR3 length: 14 amino acids. The CDR3 loop reads CASSLAQRNTEAFF. The CDR3 coding sequence is TGTGCCAGCAGCTTAGCGCAGAGGAACACTGAAGCTTTCTTT. Full variable domain (remainder filled in from reference TRBV7-8 and TRBJ1-1): GAGVSQSPRYKVAKRGQDVALRCDPISGHVSLFWYQQALGQGPEFLTYFQNEAQLDKSGLPSDRFFAERPEGSVSTLKIQRTQQEDSAVYLCASSLAQRNTEAFFGQGTRLTVV.

DNA for the CDR3: TGTGCCACCAGTGATTTCATTTTTGGACAGGGGGGCACCGGGGAGCTGTTTTTT. It specifies CATSDFIFGQGGTGELFF. The V call is TRBV24-1, the J call TRBJ2-2, with 10 bases matching TRBD1. In germline, CDR1 is KGHDR, CDR2 SFDVKD. J lost 4 bases, V lost 1 base, and 8 bases had no gene match. The CDR3 has 18 residues.

Concerning this clonotype itself: At one end the junction does not follow the germline gene, possibly because of a read error. The chain carries TRBV28 and TRBJ2-7; 9 bases agree with TRBD2. CDR3 size: 14 residues. Germline V gene sequence: CDR1 MDHEN, CDR2 SYDVKM. CDR3 region: CAGSKGLAGYEQYF. The CDR3 nucleotides read TGTGCCGGCAGTAAGGGACTAGCCGGATACGAGCAGTACTTC.

In its sample, this clonotype was seen many times. The chain recombines TRBV6-5 with TRBJ1-2; no firm D call. CDR1 is MNHEY, CDR2 SVGAGI, per germline. V lost 5 bases and J lost 1, with 8 bases in between. The CDR3 runs to 13 residues. CDR3 nucleotides: TGTGCCAGCAGTCCGGGTATTAACTATGGCTACACCTTC. It translates to CASSPGINYGYTF.

On this clonotype itself: A much larger clone sits a single nucleotide away, making a read error possible. The conserved final phenylalanine or tryptophan is absent from the CDR3, which likely points to a read error. This sequence joins TRBV4-2 and TRBJ2-7, with unresolved D. Trimming pared 0 bases from V and 0 bases from J, leaving 12 bases between. The CDR3 sequence is 16 residues long. The V gene's germline CDR1 is LGHNA and CDR2 YNFKEQ. Written as DNA, the CDR3 is TGTGCCAGCAGCCAAGAGTCCACATTTAGCTCCTACGAGCAGTACTCC. Protein: CASSQESTFSSYEQYS.

The chain uses TRBV5-1 and TRBJ2-3, with 8 nucleotides matching TRBD2. CDR1 is SGHRS, CDR2 YFSETQ, per germline. With 4 bases clipped from V and 1 base from J, the junction kept 11 bases outside the gene matches. This CDR3 region has 17 residues. This CDR3 reads CASSPALAGIGTDTQYF. DNA of the CDR3: TGCGCCAGCAGCCCCGCTTTAGCGGGAATCGGCACAGATACGCAGTATTTT.

The sample holds a few counts of this clonotype. This CDR3 is CSATLTSGIVGYNEQFF. The DNA for the CDR3 is TGCAGTGCTACCTTGACTAGCGGGATAGTTGGATACAATGAGCAGTTCTTC. The J gene is TRBJ2-1, the V gene TRBV20-1, with 11 bases that match TRBD2. Looked up from germline, CDR1 is DFQATT and CDR2 is SNEGSKA (reference sequence). J lost 4 bases, V lost 4 bases, and 12 bases had no gene match. The CDR3 has 17 amino acids.

On this clonotype itself: A read error is possible here, since a much larger clone lies one base away. This chain uses TRBV28 with TRBJ2-7; 8 bases are shared with TRBD2. CDR1 and CDR2 from the germline V gene are MDHEN and SYDVKM. Unmatched junction bases numbered 7, after V lost 4 bases and J lost 8 bases. The CDR3 has 13 residues. The CDR3 DNA reads as TGTGCCAGCAGTTCAAACCCGGGGGGGAAGCAGTACTTC. Translated: CASSSNPGGKQYF.

This clonotype was observed a few times. This chain joins TRBV7-9 and TRBJ2-1, with D possibly called TRBD1 or TRBD2 (5 bases each). The CDR3 contains 12 residues. V lost 1 base to trimming and J lost 10 bases, with 8 bases between them. Per the germline V gene, CDR1 is SEHNR and CDR2 is FQNEAQ (reference sequence). The CDR3 is CASSLGGKEQFF. The CDR3 region has the DNA TGTGCCAGCAGCTTAGGGGGGAAAGAGCAGTTCTTC.

Ten or more counts support this clonotype. The rearrangement uses TRBV12-3 or TRBV12-4 and TRBJ2-5; D is unresolved. Trimming stripped 5 bases from V and 5 bases from J, with 15 bases between. The CDR3 is made up of 14 amino acids. The CDR3 region is CASSGTLLWETQYF. The CDR3 DNA sequence: TGTGCCAGCAGTGGAACGTTGTTGTGGGAGACCCAGTACTTC.

There are many counts of this clonotype. This sequence joins TRBV6-2 or TRBV6-3 and TRBJ2-1; no definite D call. CDR3 length equals 16 residues. Germline V CDR1 and CDR2: MNHEY, SVGEGT. V lost 1 base and J lost 1, with 11 bases in between. The CDR3 bases are TGTGCCAGCAGTTACTGGGTATTGCGGTCCTACAATGAGCAGTTCTTC. As protein: CASSYWVLRSYNEQFF.

In this sample, this clonotype turned up a few times. V usage is TRBV24-1 and J usage is TRBJ2-2; TRBD2 aligns across 9 bases. The germline V gene has CDR1 KGHDR and CDR2 SFDVKD. CDR3 length: 16 residues. V shed 4 bases, J shed 7 bases, and the junction held 9 bases outside the gene matches. Written as DNA, the CDR3 is TGTGCCACCAGTGACCCCGGGACTAGCTTTGGCGGGGAGCTGTTTTTT. Protein sequence: CATSDPGTSFGGELFF.

This clonotype was recorded many times. This rearrangement joins TRBV29-1 to TRBJ2-7, with D unresolved. CDR3 length equals 12 residues. V lost 0 bases and J lost 3, with 6 bases in between. Germline V CDR1 and CDR2: SQVTM, ANQGSEA. CDR3 sequence: CSVEDWSYEQYF. CDR3 coding DNA: TGCAGCGTTGAAGATTGGAGCTACGAGCAGTACTTC.

The V gene is TRBV19, the J gene TRBJ2-7, with 7 bases aligning to TRBD1. The V gene end was trimmed by 5 bases and the J gene end by 7 bases; junction bases not matched to a gene: 8. This CDR3 contains 13 residues. The germline V gene has CDR1 LNHDA and CDR2 SQIVND (reference sequence). CDR3 sequence reads: CASSPGTELEQYF. CDR3 bases: TGTGCCAGTAGTCCCGGGACAGAGCTGGAGCAGTACTTC.

In this sample, this clonotype turned up many times. The CDR3 DNA reads TGCAGTGCTAGCCTCCGGGACAGGGGGCGAATCTATGGCTACACCTTC. This sequence encodes CSASLRDRGRIYGYTF. This rearrangement joins TRBV20-1 to TRBJ1-2; TRBD1 agrees at 12 bases. The CDR3 has 16 residues. Germline V CDR1 and CDR2: DFQATT, SNEGSKA (reference sequence). V shed 3 bases and J 4 bases; nucleotides not matched to a gene: 9.

V is TRBV2 and J is TRBJ2-3; D could derive from TRBD1 or TRBD2 (6 bases each). The CDR3 has 17 amino acids. Germline V gene sequence: CDR1 SNHLY, CDR2 FYNNEI. Trimming stripped 7 bases from V and 3 bases from J, with 23 bases between. CDR3 protein: CASTQKKGEGGTDTQYF. In DNA, the CDR3 is TGTGCCAGCACCCAAAAAAAGGGGGAAGGGGGGACAGATACGCAGTATTTT. Complete variable domain (other parts from reference TRBV2 and TRBJ2-3): EPEVTQTPSHQVTQMGQEVILRCVPISNHLYFYWYRQILGQKVEFLVSFYNNEISEKSEIFDDQFSVERPDGSNFTLKIRSTKLEDSAMYFCASTQKKGEGGTDTQYFGPGTRLTVL.

There are many counts of this clonotype. The chain joins TRBV10-3 to TRBJ2-3, with 9 positions matching TRBD2. The CDR3 loop spans 15 amino acids. V was clipped by 6 bases and J by 2 bases; unmatched bases: 6. Looked up from germline, CDR1 is ENHRY and CDR2 is SYGVKD. The chain's CDR3 is CAIRQAGGPTDTQYF. The CDR3, as DNA: TGTGCCATCAGACAAGCGGGAGGCCCCACAGATACGCAGTATTTT.

The chain combines TRBV12-3 or TRBV12-4 with TRBJ2-5, with 9 bases lining up with TRBD2. Trimming cost V 2 bases and J 2 bases; bases outside gene matches: 3. The CDR3 extends over 15 amino acids. DNA of the CDR3: TGTGCCAGCAGTTTAAGGCTAGCGGGACAAGAGACCCAGTACTTC. The encoded protein is CASSLRLAGQETQYF.

The rearrangement links TRBV7-3 to TRBJ2-3; D not resolved. Trimming stripped 3 bases from V and 0 bases from J, with 4 bases between. The CDR3 runs 13 residues. The V gene's germline CDR1 is SGHTA and CDR2 FQGTGA. Written as DNA, the CDR3 is TGTGCCAGCAGCTTTGGGAGCACAGATACGCAGTATTTT. Translated: CASSFGSTDTQYF.

This clonotype was observed at least ten times. The chain combines TRBV6-2 or TRBV6-3 with TRBJ1-5; D is unclear. Germline V gene sequence: CDR1 MNHEY, CDR2 SVGEGT. Trimming left V 6 bases short and J 0 bases short, with 15 bases between. The CDR3 has 16 residues. The CDR3 spells CASRHGPKNSNQPQHF. The CDR3 region has the DNA TGTGCCAGCAGACACGGACCCAAGAATAGCAATCAGCCCCAGCATTTT.

The V and J genes are TRBV29-1 and TRBJ2-6; the D is unclear. V lost 7 bases and J lost 0, with 4 bases in between. Germline CDR1 reads SQVTM; CDR2 reads ANQGSEA. The CDR3 has 12 amino acids. DNA of the CDR3: TGCAGCGCCAACTCTGGGGCCAACGTCCTGACTTTC. Protein sequence: CSANSGANVLTF.

The genes are TRBV29-1 and TRBJ2-2; D tentatively reads TRBD1 or TRBD2 (5 bases each). Germline V gene lookup returns CDR1 SQVTM and CDR2 ANQGSEA. The CDR3 is 12 amino acids. V lost 3 bases, J lost 7 bases, and 9 bases lay in between. The DNA of the CDR3 is TGCAGCGTTGAGAGGGGCTACGGGGAGCTGTTTTTT. Its translation: CSVERGYGELFF.

This clonotype was observed many times. The J gene is TRBJ2-1, the V gene TRBV12-3 or TRBV12-4; 11 nucleotides align to TRBD2. This CDR3 contains 15 residues. V shed 3 bases and J 7 bases; nucleotides not matched to a gene: 5. CDR3 sequence reads: CASSLISGRANEQFF. Written as DNA, the CDR3 is TGTGCCAGCAGTTTGATTAGCGGGAGGGCGAATGAGCAGTTCTTC.

This rearrangement joins TRBV7-3 to TRBJ1-1; D remains ambiguous. There are 18 residues in the CDR3. The germline V and J ends were trimmed by 5 bases and 0 bases, with 22 bases remaining between them. CDR1 is SGHTA and CDR2 is FQGTGA in the germline V gene. CDR3 nucleotides: TGTGCCAGCAGCGGTTTTTCCGGGCCGACAACCATGAACACTGAAGCTTTCTTT. Protein: CASSGFSGPTTMNTEAFF.

V usage is TRBV5-4 and J usage is TRBJ1-1; 8 bases match TRBD1. J was trimmed by 3 bases and V by 2 bases; bases with no gene match: 15. The CDR3 extends over 18 amino acids. Germline assignment: CDR1 SGHNT and CDR2 YYREEE (reference sequence). CDR3 DNA sequence: TGTGCCAGCAGCTTATCGAACCAGGGGGCCGCGGGGGACACTGAAGCTTTCTTT. Amino acid sequence: CASSLSNQGAAGDTEAFF.